Presented here are 32 T cell receptor beta chains from one specimen sequenced in a study of T cell repertoires in cytomegalovirus infection. No antigen is known for these receptors. TCRdb reprocessed the reads with MiXCR, giving one entry per CDR3 protein. The sample holds hundreds of thousands of distinct CDR3 sequences, approximately 32% seen once. Sequencing was performed on cultured CD8+ T cells from PBMCs, taken from culture after CMV antigen stimulation. The source of these receptors is a human donor in good health (CMV status not recorded). Some clones in this sample may be carry-over from other donors' samples.

In its sample, this clonotype was seen a few times. The V call is TRBV7-6, the J call TRBJ1-1; D perhaps matches TRBD1 (5 bases). Germline CDR1 SGHVS, CDR2 FNYEAQ. The CDR3 totals 13 residues. In nucleotides, the CDR3 is TGTGCTGTGATCCGGGACCCAGGTACTGAAGCTTTCTTT. Its translation is CAVIRDPGTEAFF.

Details on this clonotype: A much larger clone differs by one base, so this may be a read error. The missing conserved phenylalanine or tryptophan at the end of this CDR3 makes a read error likely. The rearrangement joins TRBV7-9 to TRBJ2-3, with D tentatively TRBD1 (5 bases). The germline V and J ends were trimmed by 4 bases and 5 bases, with 10 bases remaining between them. In germline, CDR1 is SEHNR, CDR2 FQNEAQ (reference sequence). This CDR3 spans 13 amino acids. For the CDR3, the DNA is TGTGCCAGCAGCTCGCTAGGGGAAGATACGCAGTATTCT. Protein product: CASSSLGEDTQYS.

J is TRBJ2-7 and V is TRBV6-2 or TRBV6-3; TRBD1 matches at 11 bases. V dropped 11 bases and J dropped 4; count of bases not matched to a gene: 16. The CDR3 is 16 amino acids. Germline CDR1 reads MNHEY; CDR2 reads SVGEGT. CDR3 in amino acids: CASGDRGATGLYEQYV. The CDR3 DNA reads TGTGCCTCCGGGGACAGGGGGGCAACCGGACTTTACGAGCAGTACGTC.

This chain connects TRBV20-1 to TRBJ2-1; D uncertain. The ends were cut back, 7 bases at V and 2 bases at J, with 3 bases in the middle. CDR3 length equals 10 residues. Per germline, CDR1 DFQATT and CDR2 SNEGSKA (reference sequence). Here the CDR3 reads CSVPYNEQFF. Here the CDR3 DNA reads TGCAGTGTCCCCTACAATGAGCAGTTCTTC.

This clonotype was recorded many times. J is TRBJ2-7 and V is TRBV7-8; a weak D match, TRBD1 (6 bases). The CDR3 extends over 18 amino acids. CDR1 is SGHVS, CDR2 FQNEAQ, per germline. Trimming pared 4 bases from V and 2 bases from J, leaving 24 bases between. The CDR3 region has the DNA TGTGCCAGCAGCTCTCGGGGATCGGGCAGGGGCGTCCCCTACGAGCAGTACGTC. Residues: CASSSRGSGRGVPYEQYV.

This clonotype has a handful of counts. Mismatch with germline at one junction end may stem from a read error. The DNA of the CDR3 is TGTGCTAGCAGCTCGACCGTGGAAGAGACCCAGTACTTC. It is translated as CASSSTVEETQYF. V is TRBV7-7 and J is TRBJ2-5; D remains unclear. CDR3 length: 13 amino acids. From germline, CDR1 is SSHAT and CDR2 FNYEAQ (reference sequence).

The chain has TRBV10-3 and TRBJ2-5, with no clear D. There are 14 residues in the CDR3. Germline values: CDR1 ENHRY, CDR2 SYGVKD. V gave up 2 bases and J gave up 5 bases, with 12 bases separating them. The CDR3 protein is CAISETPPGETQYF. The CDR3 bases are TGTGCCATCAGTGAGACCCCCCCTGGGGAGACCCAGTACTTC.

V is TRBV27 and J is TRBJ2-3, with D perhaps matching TRBD1 or TRBD2 (6 bases each). The V and J ends lost 7 bases and 3 bases respectively, with 26 bases between them. CDR1 MNHEY and CDR2 SMNVEV come from the germline V gene (reference sequence). CDR3 length: 18 residues. This chain's CDR3 is CASTRLGTRGPSTDTQYF. CDR3 DNA: TGTGCCAGCACCCGGCTCGGGACTCGGGGGCCAAGTACAGATACGCAGTATTTT.

V is TRBV2 and J is TRBJ2-1, with D perhaps given as TRBD1 or TRBD2 (6 bases each). Germline assignment: CDR1 SNHLY and CDR2 FYNNEI. This CDR3 spans 15 amino acids. Trimming removed 7 bases at V and 4 bases at J, with 17 bases between. The chain's CDR3 is CASTRNRDLYNEQFF. The CDR3 region has the DNA TGTGCCAGCACTAGAAACAGGGACTTATACAATGAGCAGTTCTTC.

The J gene is TRBJ2-1, the V gene TRBV27; 9 bases line up with TRBD2. Germline V CDR1 and CDR2: MNHEY, SMNVEV (reference sequence). Trimming at V came to 5 bases and at J to 4 bases, leaving 6 bases not matched to a gene. This CDR3 has 15 residues. The CDR3 here is CASSIVAGVYNEQFF. The DNA of the CDR3 is TGTGCCAGCAGTATAGTAGCGGGGGTTTACAATGAGCAGTTCTTC.

This clonotype has a handful of counts. J is TRBJ1-4 and V is TRBV7-2; D not resolved. V lost 7 bases and J 5 bases, leaving 11 bases between the germline ends. Germline V gene data show CDR1 as SGHTA and CDR2 as FQGNSA. The CDR3 is 13 amino acids. CDR3 sequence (DNA): TGTGCCAGCAAGCCTGGGATGAATGAAAAACTGTTTTTT. Its translation is CASKPGMNEKLFF.

The chain is built from TRBV12-5 and TRBJ1-2; D is undetermined. Germline CDR1 is LGHNT and CDR2 is FRNRAP. V was trimmed by 1 base and J by 5 bases, leaving 11 bases between them. The CDR3 loop spans 14 amino acids. The CDR3 loop reads CASGLALGVYGYTF. CDR3 coding DNA: TGTGCTAGTGGTTTGGCCCTAGGAGTGTATGGCTACACCTTC.

This rearrangement joins TRBV3-1 to TRBJ2-1; 7 bases fit TRBD2. The CDR3 contains 16 residues. The V gene's germline CDR1 is LGHDT and CDR2 YNNKEL (reference sequence). Trimming took 1 base from V and 4 from J; bases not matched to a gene: 7. The CDR3 bases are TGTGCCAGCAGCCAAGTGGGGGGGGGGAGTTACAATGAGCAGTTCTTC. This codes for CASSQVGGGSYNEQFF.

The chain links TRBV6-1 to TRBJ2-1, with TRBD1 as a possible D gene (5 bases). Trimming removed 1 base from V and 10 bases from J, with 11 bases in between. This CDR3 is built from 13 residues. The germline V gene encodes CDR1 MNHNS and CDR2 SASEGT. This CDR3 is CASSEGRVGEQFF. The CDR3 DNA reads TGTGCCAGCAGTGAAGGCAGGGTGGGCGAGCAGTTCTTC.

This clonotype was recorded many times. The CDR3 loop is CASSLVVATSTDTQYF. The DNA for the CDR3 is TGTGCCAGCAGCTTAGTAGTGGCGACTAGCACAGATACGCAGTATTTT. The J gene is TRBJ2-3, the V gene TRBV7-9; no definite D call. The CDR3 has 16 amino acids. Germline V lookup: CDR1 SEHNR, CDR2 FQNEAQ (reference sequence). V dropped 1 base and J dropped 0 bases, with 11 bases sitting between them.

The gene calls are TRBV7-9 and TRBJ2-7, with D possibly TRBD1 on 6 matching bases. V was cut by 4 bases and J by 2 bases, with 12 bases left in between. Germline V gene sequence: CDR1 SEHNR, CDR2 FQNEAQ (reference sequence). The CDR3 contains 14 residues. This CDR3 is CASSSKDSTYEQYF. In DNA, the CDR3 is TGTGCCAGCAGCTCCAAGGACAGTACCTACGAGCAGTACTTC.

The V call is TRBV6-5, the J call TRBJ1-5; D is perhaps TRBD1 (5 bases). With 4 bases removed from V and 0 bases from J, the gap between germline ends came to 7 bases. Looked up from germline, CDR1 is MNHEY and CDR2 is SVGAGI. CDR3 length equals 14 residues. The CDR3 region has the DNA TGTGCCAGCAGTTCACAGGTTAGCAATCAGCCCCAGCATTTT. This encodes CASSSQVSNQPQHF.

The V call is TRBV7-9, the J call TRBJ2-2; D unclear. This CDR3 contains 14 residues. Germline CDR1 SEHNR, CDR2 FQNEAQ (reference sequence). The V end lost 2 bases, the J end lost 5 bases, and 9 bases lay between the germline ends. CDR3 sequence: CASSLQEKTGELFF. CDR3 coding DNA: TGTGCCAGCAGCTTACAGGAAAAGACCGGGGAGCTGTTTTTT. The full variable domain, in which reference TRBV7-9 and TRBJ2-2 provide the parts outside the CDR3, is DTGVSQNPRHKITKRGQNVTFRCDPISEHNRLYWYRQTLGQGPEFLTYFQNEAQLEKSRLLSDRFSAERPKGSFSTLEIQRTEQGDSAMYLCASSLQEKTGELFFGEGSRLTVL.

The table lists this clonotype with a few counts. This chain joins TRBV12-3 or TRBV12-4 and TRBJ1-5; 7 nucleotides line up with TRBD1. The V and J ends lost 1 base and 4 bases, in that order; junction bases with no gene match: 7. The CDR3 is made up of 16 amino acids. For the CDR3, the DNA is TGTGCCAGCAGTTTAGAAGGGGGCGCGGTGAATCAGCCCCAGCATTTT. As protein: CASSLEGGAVNQPQHF.

This clonotype showed up just a few times. The chain recombines TRBV25-1 with TRBJ1-5, with TRBD1 as a possible D gene (6 bases). Germline values: CDR1 MGHDK, CDR2 SYGVNS. The V gene lost 6 bases and the J gene lost 0 bases, with 18 bases spanning the gap. There are 17 residues in the CDR3. Written as DNA, the CDR3 is TGTGCCAGCAGCCCGGCGGACAGTATCTATAGCAATCAGCCCCAGCATTTT. This codes for CASSPADSIYSNQPQHF. Variable domain in full (rest from reference TRBV25-1 and TRBJ1-5): EADIYQTPRYLVIGTGKKITLECSQTMGHDKMYWYQQDPGMELHLIHYSYGVNSTEKGDLSSESTVSRIRTEHFPLTLESARPSHTSQYLCASSPADSIYSNQPQHFGDGTRLSIL.

This clonotype was observed a few times. V gene TRBV10-3 combines with J gene TRBJ1-1, with D hard to call. This CDR3 is 17 amino acids long. The germline CDR1 and CDR2 sequences are ENHRY and SYGVKD. V dropped 4 bases and J dropped 6 bases, with 24 bases sitting between them. The chain's CDR3 is CAISGQPLVSLVAEAFF. DNA of the CDR3: TGTGCCATCAGTGGTCAGCCTTTAGTAAGCCTTGTCGCTGAAGCTTTCTTT.

The genes are TRBV9 and TRBJ2-1; the D gene could be TRBD1 or TRBD2 (6 bases each). The V gene lost 6 bases and the J gene lost 7 bases, with 14 bases spanning the gap. The CDR3 loop spans 13 amino acids. Germline V gives CDR1 SGDLS, CDR2 YYNGEE. In DNA, the CDR3 is TGTGCCAGCAAGTCGGGGGCGGGGAATGAGCAGTTCTTC. Amino acids: CASKSGAGNEQFF.

This clonotype has only a few counts. The chain carries TRBV7-9 and TRBJ2-3, with D maybe TRBD2 (5 bases). Trimming removed 2 bases from V and 0 bases from J, with 15 bases in between. The CDR3 sequence is 17 residues long. Germline CDR1 is SEHNR and CDR2 is FQNEAQ (reference sequence). CDR3 amino acids: CASSLKGPLASTDTQYF. The CDR3, as DNA: TGTGCCAGCAGCTTAAAGGGTCCCCTAGCCAGCACAGATACGCAGTATTTT.

In regard to this clonotype: One end of the junction does not line up with germline, which may come from a read error. The chain carries TRBV2 and TRBJ1-2, with 11 bases fitting TRBD1. The CDR3 has 15 amino acids. In germline, CDR1 is SNHLY, CDR2 FYNNEI. The CDR3 nucleotides read TGTGCCAACAGTGAAGGGACAGGGGGAGGCTATGGCTACACCTTC. Translating it yields CANSEGTGGGYGYTF.

This clonotype was seen ten or more times. The V call is TRBV7-6, the J call TRBJ2-1; 8 nucleotides line up with TRBD1. Germline CDR1 is SGHVS and CDR2 is FNYEAQ. CDR3 length: 17 amino acids. Trimming removed 5 bases from V and 0 bases from J; junction bases left unmatched: 9. DNA for the CDR3: TGTGCCAGCAGCCCTCCGGGACAGGTGAGCTCCTACAATGAGCAGTTCTTC. Encoded protein: CASSPPGQVSSYNEQFF.

This clonotype has a handful of counts. The CDR3 DNA reads TGTGCCAGCAGTCCGGGACAGGGAAGAAACACCTTC. Its translation is CASSPGQGRNTF. The chain is built from TRBV6-1 and TRBJ1-2, with 9 nucleotides matching TRBD1. Germline V gene sequence: CDR1 MNHNS, CDR2 SASEGT. The CDR3 loop spans 12 amino acids. V lost 5 bases, J lost 12 bases, and 7 bases stayed unmatched.

This clonotype showed up just a few times. J is TRBJ2-1 and V is TRBV7-6; maybe TRBD2 (6 bases). Germline CDR1 and CDR2: SGHVS and FNYEAQ. V lost 5 bases, J lost 7 bases, and 15 bases lay in between. This CDR3 contains 14 residues. CDR3 nucleotide sequence: TGTGCCAGCAGCCCACCGACTAGAGGGAATGAGCAGTTCTTC. This encodes CASSPPTRGNEQFF.

The chain carries TRBV12-5 and TRBJ1-6, with TRBD1 identical over 8 bases. With 4 bases clipped from V and 8 bases from J, the junction kept 4 bases outside the gene matches. CDR3 size: 14 residues. Germline CDR1 reads LGHNT; CDR2 reads FRNRAP. CDR3 region: CASGSRGLDSPLHF. CDR3 bases: TGTGCTAGTGGTTCCAGGGGGCTGGATTCACCCCTCCACTTT. The full variable domain, with the rest looked up from reference TRBV12-5 and TRBJ1-6, is DARVTQTPRHKVTEMGQEVTMRCQPILGHNTVFWYRQTMMQGLELLAYFRNRAPLDDSGMPKDRFSAEMPDATLATLKIQPSEPRDSAVYFCASGSRGLDSPLHFGNGTRLTVT.

In this sample, this clonotype turned up a few times. The V and J genes are TRBV6-5 and TRBJ1-2; a possible D gene is TRBD1 (6 bases). CDR1 MNHEY and CDR2 SVGAGI come from the germline V gene. V gave up 5 bases and J gave up 1 base, with 26 bases separating them. The CDR3 contains 19 residues. As DNA, the CDR3 is TGTGCCAGCAGTCCACTCAGCCGGGACATCTATGACAGTAACTATGGCTACACCTTC. Translation: CASSPLSRDIYDSNYGYTF.

This clonotype has just a few counts. V gene TRBV7-9 combines with J gene TRBJ1-6; TRBD1 might be the D (5 bases). V was clipped by 3 bases and J by 5 bases, with 14 bases between them. Per the germline V gene, CDR1 is SEHNR and CDR2 is FQNEAQ (reference sequence). The CDR3 is made up of 16 amino acids. CDR3 sequence: CASSFPGPRDNSPLHF. In DNA, the CDR3 is TGTGCCAGCAGCTTTCCGGGACCGCGGGATAATTCACCCCTCCACTTT.

This clonotype was detected many times. This chain links TRBV7-2 with TRBJ2-1; 8 bases align to TRBD1. Per germline, CDR1 SGHTA and CDR2 FQGNSA. The CDR3 is made up of 14 amino acids. The J segment lost 8 bases and the V segment lost 5 bases, leaving 8 bases of the junction unmatched. The chain's CDR3 is CASSIGQGLYEQFF. CDR3 nucleotides: TGTGCCAGCAGCATAGGACAGGGTTTGTATGAGCAGTTCTTC.

Many counts were recorded for this clonotype. The rearrangement links TRBV12-3 or TRBV12-4 to TRBJ1-2; 9 positions agree with TRBD1. There are 14 residues in the CDR3. J gave up 11 bases and V 10 bases, and 17 bases lay outside the gene matches. In DNA, the CDR3 is TGTGCCATCAGCTCAACCGGGACAGGGATAGAGTACACCTTC. Amino acid sequence: CAISSTGTGIEYTF.